Each of the 12 T cell receptor beta chains below was sequenced from the same sample in a study of blood T cell repertoires in COVID-19 (dated by TCRdb to the early 2020s). Library preparation used the immunoSEQ multiplex PCR assay. Sourced from immuneACCESS, this table was stored by TCRdb with only in-frame sequences that have V and J called. A share of the clones is absent; for the studies checked, an unresolved V gene accounts for under half, and the remainder has no known explanation. The table for this sample lists about 300,000 clones; 70% to 90% of them were counted only once. Together, the top ten hold about 10% of the sample. Input material: PBMCs or T cells enriched from blood (not recorded which). These receptors originate from a woman between 18 and 30 years old who had recovered from COVID-19.

V gene TRBV7-8 combines with J gene TRBJ1-2; D ambiguous. Germline V gives CDR1 SGHVS, CDR2 FQNEAQ. The V end lost 4 bases, the J end lost 8 bases, and 14 bases lay between the germline ends. The CDR3 contains 13 residues. The CDR3 sequence is CASSSPYRGGYTF. CDR3 coding DNA: TGTGCCAGCAGCTCTCCATACCGGGGAGGCTACACCTTC.

The chain has TRBV10-3 and TRBJ1-2, with D unclear. CDR1 ENHRY and CDR2 SYGVKD come from the germline V gene. The CDR3 contains 12 residues. Trimming shortened V by 5 bases and J by 8 bases, and 12 bases separated the two germline ends. In DNA form, the CDR3 reads TGTGCCATCAGTCAGCCTTCGGGGGGCTACACCTTC. It is translated as CAISQPSGGYTF.

The chain recombines TRBV24-1 with TRBJ2-2; D gene unclear. Trimming removed 3 bases from V and 1 base from J, with 8 bases in between. The CDR3 has 15 amino acids. The V gene's germline CDR1 is KGHDR and CDR2 SFDVKD. The CDR3 region has the DNA TGTGCCACCAGTGATGCGGTGATGAACACCGGGGAGCTGTTTTTT. Protein product: CATSDAVMNTGELFF.

This chain connects TRBV11-2 to TRBJ2-3, with D possibly being TRBD1 (5 bases). The CDR3 totals 15 residues. The germline V gene encodes CDR1 SGHAT and CDR2 FQNNGV. Trimming took 3 bases from V and 4 from J, leaving 14 bases between them. CDR3 coding DNA: TGTGCCAGCAGCTTTCAGGGATCCCGGTCAGATACGCAGTATTTT. Translation gives CASSFQGSRSDTQYF.

This clone has a count of ten or more. The chain carries TRBV18 and TRBJ1-6, with 8 bases aligning to TRBD1. Germline trimming cut 0 bases from V and 10 bases from J; bases unmatched to any gene: 5. The CDR3 consists of 15 residues. The V gene's germline CDR1 is KGHSH and CDR2 LQKENI. The CDR3 sequence: CASSPPAGGESPLHF. CDR3 coding DNA: TGTGCCAGCTCACCACCCGCAGGGGGCGAGTCACCCCTCCACTTT.

J is TRBJ2-1 and V is TRBV10-3, with TRBD2 matching 15 bases. The germline V gene encodes CDR1 ENHRY and CDR2 SYGVKD. V shed 8 bases and J 3 bases; nucleotides not matched to a gene: 5. The CDR3 sequence is 16 residues long. The CDR3 protein is CAIRTSGGESYNEQFF. In nucleotides, the CDR3 is TGTGCCATCCGGACTAGCGGGGGGGAGAGCTACAATGAGCAGTTCTTC.

The J gene is TRBJ2-5, the V gene TRBV15; the match to TRBD2 covers 8 bases. V was pared by 0 bases and J by 5 bases, with 2 bases of the junction left unmatched. The CDR3 spans 14 residues. Per the germline V gene, CDR1 is LNHNV and CDR2 is YYDKDF (reference sequence). DNA for the CDR3: TGTGCCACCAGCAGAGAGGCTAGCGGGGAGACCCAGTACTTC. This gives the protein CATSREASGETQYF.

This chain links TRBV9 with TRBJ1-3; 7 positions agree with TRBD1. The CDR3 has 16 amino acids. Trimming cost V 3 bases and J 2 bases; bases outside gene matches: 8. Germline-derived CDR1 and CDR2 are SGDLS and YYNGEE. CDR3 sequence (DNA): TGTGCCAGCAGCGACGGGGACAGCTTTACTGGAAACACCATATATTTT. Its translation is CASSDGDSFTGNTIYF.

J is TRBJ1-5 and V is TRBV24-1; 9 bases fit TRBD1. The V and J ends lost 4 bases and 4 bases, in that order; junction bases with no gene match: 10. This CDR3 contains 17 residues. The germline CDR1 and CDR2 sequences are KGHDR and SFDVKD. The CDR3 DNA is TGTGCCACCAGTGAGTCCGGGACAGGGAATTGGAATCAGCCCCAGCATTTT. Translating gives CATSESGTGNWNQPQHF.

The chain employs TRBV7-9 and TRBJ2-1, with D possibly TRBD2 on 6 matching bases. This CDR3 is built from 13 residues. CDR1 is SEHNR, CDR2 FQNEAQ, per germline (reference sequence). Trimming pared 3 bases from V and 9 bases from J, leaving 12 bases between. In DNA form, the CDR3 reads TGTGCCAGCAGCTTGGGGGGAGTTAGTGAGCAGTTCTTC. Amino acid sequence: CASSLGGVSEQFF.

CDR3 in DNA: TGTGCCAGTAGTATATGGCAGGGGGCCAATCAGCCCCAGCATTTT. Residues: CASSIWQGANQPQHF. This chain joins TRBV19 and TRBJ1-5, with 8 bases matching TRBD1. Trimming at V came to 2 bases and at J to 3 bases, leaving 3 bases not matched to a gene. CDR1 and CDR2 (germline): LNHDA, SQIVND (reference sequence). This CDR3 comprises 15 residues.

V is TRBV5-1 and J is TRBJ2-1; TRBD2 matches at 7 bases. V was pared by 7 bases and J by 8 bases, with 3 bases of the junction left unmatched. The CDR3 contains 11 residues. Germline V gene lookup returns CDR1 SGHRS and CDR2 YFSETQ. The CDR3 loop is CASGREDEQFF. CDR3 sequence (DNA): TGCGCCAGCGGGAGGGAGGATGAGCAGTTCTTC.